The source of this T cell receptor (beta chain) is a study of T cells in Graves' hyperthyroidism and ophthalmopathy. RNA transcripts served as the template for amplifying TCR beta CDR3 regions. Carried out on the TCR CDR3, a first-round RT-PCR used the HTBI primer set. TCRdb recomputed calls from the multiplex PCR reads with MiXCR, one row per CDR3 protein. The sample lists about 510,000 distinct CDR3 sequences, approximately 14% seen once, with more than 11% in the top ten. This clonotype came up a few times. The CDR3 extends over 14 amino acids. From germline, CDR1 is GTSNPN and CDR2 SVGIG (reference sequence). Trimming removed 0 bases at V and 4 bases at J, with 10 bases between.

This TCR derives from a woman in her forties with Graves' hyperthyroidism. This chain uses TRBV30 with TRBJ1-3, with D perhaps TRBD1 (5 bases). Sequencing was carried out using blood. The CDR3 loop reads CAWSVAGPGNTIYF. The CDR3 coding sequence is TGTGCCTGGAGTGTAGCAGGGCCCGGAAACACCATATATTTT.